This T cell receptor (beta chain) was found in a study of OX40 agonist ivuxolimab in advanced cancers. Study details: Prior anti-PD-1, anti-PD-L1 or anti-CTLA-4 therapy did not bar entry, and more than 35% had some.

Broader study findings: Individuals who were partial responders at 0.1-3.0 mg/kg had clonal expansion that ranked among the lowest.

The CDR3 is made up of 14 amino acids. J lost 4 bases, V lost 8 bases, and 5 bases had no gene match. Germline V gene sequence: CDR1 LNHDA, CDR2 SQIVND (reference sequence). Generated by immunoSEQ multiplex PCR, the TCRdb table keeps only in-frame clones and is missing some. The sample lists about 130,000 clones, 90% occurring once. No patient had autoimmune disease or received systemic immunosuppression. Blood was sampled at baseline, cycle 4 day 1, and cycle 7 day 1. Of note for this clone: Antigen: not known.

The chain uses TRBV19 and TRBJ1-1; TRBD1 matches 12 bases. The input for sequencing was CD4+ or CD8+ T cells sorted from blood, taken in a trial of the OX40 agonist ivuxolimab. The receptor's source is an adult with an advanced solid tumor such as melanoma, head and neck, liver or kidney cancer. The chain's CDR3 is CASWDRGRGTEAFF. In DNA, the CDR3 is TGTGCCAGTTGGGACAGGGGGCGCGGCACTGAAGCTTTCTTT.